These 9 T cell receptor beta chains originate from one sample sequenced in a study of glioma-infiltrating T cells. The iRepertoire nested amplicon-rescue multiplex PCR amplified TCR alpha and beta CDR3s from RNA. TCRdb fed the multiplex PCR reads into MiXCR, producing one record per CDR3 protein. The profile covers 150,000 to 200,000 distinct CDR3 sequences, with over 25% appearing a single time and around 20% taken by the ten largest. The specimen sequenced was glioma tissue, nonneoplastic brain tissue, or PBMCs (not recorded which). Source of these receptors: a human donor with low-grade glioma or glioblastoma, undergoing nonglioma brain surgery, or in good health (not recorded which).

This clonotype was seen repeatedly, ten times or more. The chain couples TRBV6-1 to TRBJ2-5; D is unresolved. Germline V gives CDR1 MNHNS, CDR2 SASEGT. There are 12 residues in the CDR3. V lost 5 bases and J 7 bases, leaving 11 bases between the germline ends. The CDR3 spells CASSPSWGTQYF. In nucleotides, the CDR3 is TGTGCCAGCAGTCCCAGCTGGGGGACCCAGTACTTC.

In its sample, this clonotype was seen many times. V is TRBV20-1 and J is TRBJ2-7; D gene ambiguous. The germline gives CDR1 DFQATT, CDR2 SNEGSKA (reference sequence). This CDR3 is 13 amino acids long. V lost 0 bases and J 5 bases, leaving 11 bases between the germline ends. CDR3 DNA sequence: TGCAGTGCTAGAGATCACCGGGCCCACGAGCAGTACTTC. This sequence encodes CSARDHRAHEQYF.

As to this clonotype: Possible read error: a much larger clone is one base away. The V gene is TRBV5-1, the J gene TRBJ1-1; D uncertain. CDR1 is SGHRS and CDR2 is YFSETQ in the germline V gene. This CDR3 contains 15 residues. This chain's CDR3 is CASSPRRAANTKAFF. The CDR3 coding sequence is TGCGCCAGCAGCCCCCGGCGGGCAGCGAACACTAAAGCTTTCTTT. Based on the CDR3 plus reference TRBV5-1 and TRBJ1-1, the full variable domain is KAGVTQTPRYLIKTRGQQVTLSCSPISGHRSVSWYQQTPGQGLQFLFEYFSETQRNKGNFPGRFSGRQFSNSRSEMNVSTLELGDSALYLCASSPRRAANTKAFFGQGTRLTVV.

This clonotype occurred once. Being one base from a much bigger clone, this may be a read error. The J gene is TRBJ1-6, the V gene TRBV7-2; D is undetermined. V was pared by 6 bases and J by 4 bases, with 7 bases between. Germline V lookup: CDR1 SGHTA, CDR2 FQGNSA. There are 13 residues in the CDR3. The CDR3 sequence is CASRLGYNSPLHF. CDR3 coding DNA: TGTGCCAGCAGACTGGGTTATAATTCACCCCTCCACTTT.

V is TRBV5-1 and J is TRBJ1-1; D perhaps matches TRBD1 (5 bases). The CDR3 sequence is 14 residues long. The V end lost 0 bases, the J end lost 4 bases, and 10 bases lay between the germline ends. Germline V CDR1 and CDR2: SGHRS, YFSETQ. This chain's CDR3 is CASSLGGMSTEAFF. The CDR3 region has the DNA TGCGCCAGCAGCTTGGGGGGGATGAGCACTGAAGCTTTCTTT.

This clonotype has a count of ten or more. This sequence joins TRBV7-9 and TRBJ2-5; 7 positions agree with TRBD2. V gave up 1 base and J gave up 1 base; unmatched junction bases: 6. Germline V gene data show CDR1 as SEHNR and CDR2 as FQNEAQ (reference sequence). There are 16 residues in the CDR3. This chain's CDR3 is CASSLGVSGPQETQYF. Here the CDR3 DNA reads TGTGCCAGCAGCTTAGGTGTTAGCGGGCCCCAAGAGACCCAGTACTTC.

This clonotype has a handful of counts. The chain combines TRBV5-1 with TRBJ1-2, with D possibly being TRBD1 (5 bases). Per germline, CDR1 SGHRS and CDR2 YFSETQ. The germline V and J ends were trimmed by 0 bases and 2 bases, with 11 bases remaining between them. The CDR3 is 15 residues long. CDR3 in amino acids: CASSLGEGLNYGYTF. The CDR3 region has the DNA TGCGCCAGCAGCTTGGGCGAGGGACTAAACTATGGCTACACCTTC.

As to this clonotype: A much larger clone sits a single nucleotide away, making a read error possible. The rearrangement joins TRBV7-6 to TRBJ1-1; 7 bases are shared with TRBD1. The CDR3 is made up of 15 amino acids. The germline V gene has CDR1 SGHVS and CDR2 FNYEAQ. Unmatched junction bases numbered 9, after V lost 2 bases and J lost 6 bases. As DNA, the CDR3 is TGTGCCAGCAGCTTACTCAGGGGGTTCCCGTCTGAAGCTTTCTTT. Translation gives CASSLLRGFPSEAFF.

Many counts were recorded for this clonotype. CDR3 DNA sequence: TGTGCCAGCAGTTTACGAAACTACGAGCAGTACTTC. Translating gives CASSLRNYEQYF. The chain is built from TRBV12-3 or TRBV12-4 and TRBJ2-7; D not certain. The CDR3 is 12 residues long. The V and J ends lost 2 bases and 3 bases respectively, with 5 bases between them.